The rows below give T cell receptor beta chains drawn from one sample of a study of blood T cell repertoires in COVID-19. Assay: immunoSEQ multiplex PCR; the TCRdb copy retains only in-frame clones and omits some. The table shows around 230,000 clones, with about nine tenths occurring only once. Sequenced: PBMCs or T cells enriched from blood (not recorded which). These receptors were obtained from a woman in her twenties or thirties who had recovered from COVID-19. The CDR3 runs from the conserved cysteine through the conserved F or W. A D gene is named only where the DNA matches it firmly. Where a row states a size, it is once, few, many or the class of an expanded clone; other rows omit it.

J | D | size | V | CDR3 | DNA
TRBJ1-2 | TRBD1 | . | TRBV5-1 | CASSLVGDRGDGYTF | TGCGCCAGCAGCTTGGTGGGGGACAGGGGAGATGGCTACACCTTC
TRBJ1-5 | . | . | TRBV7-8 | CASSLEGSSNQPQHF | TGTGCCAGCAGCTTAGAGGGGTCTAGCAATCAGCCCCAGCATTTT
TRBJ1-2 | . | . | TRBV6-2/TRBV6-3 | CASSHRERDGYTF | TGTGCCAGCAGCCACAGGGAAAGGGATGGCTACACCTTC
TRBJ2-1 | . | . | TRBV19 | CASTPGRRLFNEQFF | TGTGCCAGTACTCCTGGGAGGCGGCTGTTCAATGAGCAGTTCTTC
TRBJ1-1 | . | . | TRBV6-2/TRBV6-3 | CASSMTVNEAFF | TGTGCCAGCAGCATGACAGTAAACGAAGCTTTCTTT
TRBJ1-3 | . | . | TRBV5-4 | CASSSRDRNTIYF | TGTGCCAGCAGCTCCCGGGATCGAAACACCATATATTTT
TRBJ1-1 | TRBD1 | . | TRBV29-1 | CSVIGTATMNTEAFF | TGCAGCGTTATAGGGACAGCGACTATGAACACTGAAGCTTTCTTT
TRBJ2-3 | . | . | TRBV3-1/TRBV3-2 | CASSKTGYTQYF | TGTGCCAGCAGCAAGACCGGGTATACGCAGTATTTT
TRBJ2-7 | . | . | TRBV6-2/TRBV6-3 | CASSYSSNPYEQYF | TGTGCCAGCAGTTACTCGTCTAATCCCTACGAGCAGTACTTC
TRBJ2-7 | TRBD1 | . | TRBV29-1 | CSVPDRGGEQYF | TGCAGCGTCCCCGACAGGGGGGGCGAGCAGTACTTC
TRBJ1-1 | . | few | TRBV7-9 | CASSPQGNTEAFF | TGTGCCAGCAGCCCCCAGGGGAACACTGAAGCTTTCTTT
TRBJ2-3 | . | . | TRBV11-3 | CASSQGQLSTDTQYF | TGTGCCAGCAGCCAAGGACAGCTTAGCACAGATACGCAGTATTTT
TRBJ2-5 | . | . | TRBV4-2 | CASSQGGRYQETQYF | TGTGCCAGCAGCCAAGGAGGGAGGTACCAAGAGACCCAGTACTTC
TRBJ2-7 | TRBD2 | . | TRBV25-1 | CASSGGLAGGPEQYF | TGTGCCAGCAGTGGTGGGCTAGCGGGGGGGCCCGAGCAGTACTTC
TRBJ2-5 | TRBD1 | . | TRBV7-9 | CASSLEIGTEQETQYF | TGTGCCAGCAGCTTAGAGATCGGGACAGAACAAGAGACCCAGTACTTC
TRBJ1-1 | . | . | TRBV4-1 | CASSREFPTEAFF | TGCGCCAGCAGCCGCGAATTTCCCACTGAAGCTTTCTTT
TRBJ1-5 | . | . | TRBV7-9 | CASSLGPTSNQPQHF | TGTGCCAGCAGCTTAGGCCCTACTAGCAATCAGCCCCAGCATTTT
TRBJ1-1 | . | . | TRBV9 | CASSTSGKGGTEAFF | TGTGCCAGCAGCACCTCCGGGAAGGGGGGGACTGAAGCTTTCTTT
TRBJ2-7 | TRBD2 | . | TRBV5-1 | CASSYLGGTYEQYF | TGCGCCAGCAGCTATCTCGGGGGGACCTACGAGCAGTACTTC
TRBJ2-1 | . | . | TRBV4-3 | CASSQVVGGGNEQFF | TGCGCCAGCAGCCAAGTCGTCGGAGGTGGTAATGAGCAGTTCTTC
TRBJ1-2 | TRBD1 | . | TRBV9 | CASSPRGQLSNYGYTF | TGTGCCAGCAGCCCGAGGGGGCAGCTATCTAACTATGGCTACACCTTC
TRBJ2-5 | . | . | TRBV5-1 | CASSERTDQETQYF | TGCGCCAGCAGCGAAAGGACTGACCAAGAGACCCAGTACTTC
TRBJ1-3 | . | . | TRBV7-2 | CASSLELGAGNTIYF | TGTGCCAGCAGCTTAGAACTGGGAGCGGGAAACACCATATATTTT
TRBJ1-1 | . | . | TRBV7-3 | CASSLTGHTEAFF | TGTGCCAGCAGCCTTACAGGTCACACCGAAGCTTTCTTT
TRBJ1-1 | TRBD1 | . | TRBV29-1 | CSVDRASNTEAFF | TGCAGCGTGGACAGGGCATCGAACACTGAAGCTTTCTTT
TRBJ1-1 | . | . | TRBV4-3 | CASSHARGVPTEAFF | TGCGCCAGCAGCCATGCGCGGGGGGTTCCCACTGAAGCTTTCTTT
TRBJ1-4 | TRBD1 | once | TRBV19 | CASSPTGGIGNEKLFF | TGTGCCAGTAGTCCAACAGGGGGCATTGGTAATGAAAAACTGTTTTTT
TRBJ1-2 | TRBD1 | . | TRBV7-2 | CASSFRDRGPLGYTF | TGTGCCAGCAGCTTCCGGGACAGGGGGCCTTTAGGCTACACCTTC
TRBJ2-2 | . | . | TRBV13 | CASSSTGYGELFF | TGTGCCAGCAGCTCCACAGGGTACGGGGAGCTGTTTTTT
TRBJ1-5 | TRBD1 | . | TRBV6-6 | CASSLGTVNQPQHF | TGTGCCAGCAGTTTAGGGACAGTCAATCAGCCCCAGCATTTT
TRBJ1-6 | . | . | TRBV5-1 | CASSLEGANSPLHF | TGCGCCAGCAGCTTGGAGGGAGCGAATTCACCCCTCCACTTT
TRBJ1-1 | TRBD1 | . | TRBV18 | CASSLSDREAFF | TGTGCCAGCTCACTTTCGGACAGGGAGGCTTTCTTT
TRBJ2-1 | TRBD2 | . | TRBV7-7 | CASSSLRTSGVLYNEQFF | TGTGCTAGCAGCTCACTTAGGACTAGCGGGGTGCTCTACAATGAGCAGTTCTTC
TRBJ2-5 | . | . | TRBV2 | CASSGEATDQETQYF | TGTGCCAGCAGTGGGGAGGCGACAGACCAAGAGACCCAGTACTTC
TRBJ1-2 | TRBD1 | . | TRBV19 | CASSLGQFYTF | TGTGCCAGTAGTTTGGGACAGTTCTACACCTTC
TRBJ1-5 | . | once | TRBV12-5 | CASGPGLGIGNQPQHF | TGTGCTAGTGGTCCGGGACTAGGGATCGGCAATCAGCCCCAGCATTTT
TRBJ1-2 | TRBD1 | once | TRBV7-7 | CASSPMPGQGENYGYTF | TGTGCCAGCAGCCCCATGCCGGGACAGGGGGAAAACTATGGCTACACCTTC
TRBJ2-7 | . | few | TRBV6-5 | CASSSTIPPYEQYF | TGTGCCAGCAGTTCGACTATTCCTCCCTACGAGCAGTACTTC
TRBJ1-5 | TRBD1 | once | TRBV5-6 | CASSVLGQGAGQPQHF | TGTGCCAGCAGCGTCCTGGGACAGGGGGCAGGTCAGCCCCAGCATTTT
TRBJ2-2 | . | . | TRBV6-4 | CASSAGTPLSGELFF | TGTGCCAGCAGTGCCGGGACACCGCTTAGCGGGGAGCTGTTTTTT
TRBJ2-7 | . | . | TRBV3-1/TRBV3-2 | CASSQEGVFEGYEQYF | TGTGCCAGCAGCCAAGAGGGAGTGTTCGAAGGGTACGAGCAGTACTTC
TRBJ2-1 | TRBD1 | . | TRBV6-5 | CASRTGGGNEQFF | TGTGCCAGCAGGACAGGGGGAGGCAATGAGCAGTTCTTC
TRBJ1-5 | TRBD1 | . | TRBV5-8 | CASSIRQGYSNQPQHF | TGTGCCAGCAGCATCCGACAGGGATATAGCAATCAGCCCCAGCATTTT
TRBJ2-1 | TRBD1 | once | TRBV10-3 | CAISAGTDNEQFF | TGTGCCATCAGTGCCGGGACAGACAATGAGCAGTTCTTC
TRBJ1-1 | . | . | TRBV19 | CASSTRDTEAFF | TGTGCCAGTAGTACCCGGGACACTGAAGCTTTCTTT
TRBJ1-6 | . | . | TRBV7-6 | CASSLSMNSPLHF | TGTGCCAGCAGCTTATCCATGAATTCACCCCTCCACTTT
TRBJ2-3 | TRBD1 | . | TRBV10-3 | CAISSGTGSTDTQYF | TGTGCCATCAGTTCCGGGACAGGGAGCACAGATACGCAGTATTTT
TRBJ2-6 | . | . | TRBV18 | CASSLPGQNSGANVLTF | TGTGCCAGCTCACTTCCCGGACAGAACTCTGGGGCCAACGTCCTGACTTTC